The TCR beta chain described here comes from a study of human CD8 memory T cell subsets. UMI-labeled 5' RACE produced the TCR beta libraries. Original methodology: Functional CDR3 beta clonotypes, numbering between roughly 2,700 and 20,000, were present in each TCR beta library. TCRdb reprocessed the 5' RACE reads, keeping one entry per CDR3 protein, no DNA. TCRdb's processing, not the authors' own work, is the source of the V and J calls. The sample table includes around 9,800 distinct CDR3 sequences. The CDR3 is 12 residues long. Germline CDR1 reads MNHEY; CDR2 reads SMNVEV (reference sequence). Material for sequencing was CD8+ T cells from PBMCs. The chain employs TRBV27 and TRBJ2-7; no DNA is available, so the TRBD2 call from TCRdb remains unchecked. The TCR originated in a human donor in good health. CDR3 residues: CASGLVSHEQYF.